These T cell receptor beta chains were read from a single sample in a study of regulatory T cells in long-lasting Graves disease. TCRdb re-analysed the multiplex PCR reads in MiXCR, keeping a single row per CDR3 protein. The sample has over 500,000 distinct CDR3 sequences, about 16% seen once; the top ten hold 12%. Separately, the same data were catalogued under a study of T cells in Graves' hyperthyroidism and ophthalmopathy.

Material: peripheral blood mononuclear cells (PBMCs), obtained at new diagnosis, from a patient treated with antithyroid drugs. These receptor sequences come from a man younger than 30 with Graves disease. Both conserved end residues are part of each CDR3. Fields, in order: clone size, J gene, D gene, V gene, CDR3 DNA, CDR3 protein. D genes are given only for firm matches. Clone size appears in some rows only: once, few, many, or a class for an expanded clone.

-,TRBJ1-1,-,TRBV5-6,TGTGCCAGCAGCTTGGCCGGAATGGACACTGAAGCTTTCTTT,CASSLAGMDTEAFF
-,TRBJ1-2,-,TRBV7-9,TGTGCCAGCAGCTTAGGAATTCCGCACAGCTATGGCTACACCTTC,CASSLGIPHSYGYTF
few,TRBJ1-5,-,TRBV11-2,TGTGCCAGCGGCAATAGCAATCAGCCCCAGCATTTT,CASGNSNQPQHF
-,TRBJ2-1,TRBD2,TRBV27,TGTGCCAGCAGACCGGGACTAGCGGGAGAAAAGGTCGGCTATGAGCAGTTCTTC,CASRPGLAGEKVGYEQFF
few,TRBJ2-2,-,TRBV4-1,TGCGCCAGCAGCCAAGAACTCAGGGGGGACACCGGGGAGCTGTTTTTT,CASSQELRGDTGELFF
-,TRBJ2-7,TRBD2,TRBV9,TGTGCCAGCAGCGTAGGGGGCGGGAGGGCCGACGAGCAGTACTTC,CASSVGGGRADEQYF
few,TRBJ1-5,-,TRBV18,TGTGCCAGCTCACCACCGGGGGACGCGAGTCAGCCCCAGCATTTT,CASSPPGDASQPQHF
few,TRBJ2-3,-,TRBV30,TGTGCCTGGAGATCGGGACCTACCAACACAGATACGCAGTATTTT,CAWRSGPTNTDTQYF
few,TRBJ2-1,-,TRBV28,TGTGCCAGCAGTTTATCACTTCTGGGGGACACTATCGAGTTCTTC,CASSLSLLGDTIEFF
few,TRBJ2-5,-,TRBV5-1,TGCGCCAGCAGCTTGGAAGCCAGGCCCCAAGAGACCCAGTACTTC,CASSLEARPQETQYF
-,TRBJ1-1,-,TRBV29-1,TGCAGCGTTGAGAAACAGGGGAACACTGAAGCTTTCTTT,CSVEKQGNTEAFF
-,TRBJ2-1,TRBD1,TRBV28,TGTGCCAGCAGTTTATGGCAGGGGGCTAGGAATGAGCAGTTCTTC,CASSLWQGARNEQFF
-,TRBJ2-7,TRBD1,TRBV27,TGTGCCAGCAGTTATGGACAGGGTGGTGGGCAGTACTTC,CASSYGQGGGQYF
few,TRBJ2-1,-,TRBV6-1,TGTGCCAGCAGTGCAACTAGCTATCACGAGCAGTTCTTC,CASSATSYHEQFF
-,TRBJ2-5,-,TRBV20-1,TGCAGTGCTAGACAGGAGATCCAAGAGACCCAGTACTTC,CSARQEIQETQYF
-,TRBJ1-4,TRBD1,TRBV2,TGTGCCAGCAACGCGGACAGGGCGGCTGAAAAACTGTTTTTT,CASNADRAAEKLFF
-,TRBJ1-2,-,TRBV7-9,TGTGCCAGCAGCTTAGCTCTTGACAGGCTTCTTCGGGGCTACACCTTC,CASSLALDRLLRGYTF
-,TRBJ1-2,-,TRBV9,TGTGTCAGCAGCGTAGCGGACACCTTTGCCTATGGCTACACCTTC,CVSSVADTFAYGYTF
-,TRBJ2-3,-,TRBV9,TGTGCCAGCAGCGCGTATGGGTCCACAGATACGCAGTATTTT,CASSAYGSTDTQYF
-,TRBJ2-7,-,TRBV12-3/TRBV12-4,TGTGCCAGCACCCAATCAGGAACTAGCCGGGGTTACGAGCAGTACTTC,CASTQSGTSRGYEQYF
many,TRBJ2-7,-,TRBV19,TGTGCCAGTAGAATACGCGGAGGGCCCAACGAGCAGTACTTC,CASRIRGGPNEQYF
-,TRBJ2-5,-,TRBV5-6,TGTGCCAGCAGCTTGGTTGGGGGGGCGGGCCTGGAGACCCAGTACTTC,CASSLVGGAGLETQYF
few,TRBJ2-7,TRBD1,TRBV4-1,TGCGCCAGCAGCTTCCGGGACAGCGATTACGAGCAGTACTTC,CASSFRDSDYEQYF
-,TRBJ1-4,-,TRBV18,TGTGCCAACTCACCTGGGCAGTTCAATGAAAAACTGTTTTTT,CANSPGQFNEKLFF
-,TRBJ2-3,TRBD2,TRBV2,TGTGCCAGCAGTGACAGTGGGAGGGCCGTAGGTACGCAGTATTTT,CASSDSGRAVGTQYF
-,TRBJ1-4,TRBD1,TRBV4-1,TGTGCCAGCAGCCAAGAAGGCACGGACAGGAGCAATGAAAAACTGTTTTTT,CASSQEGTDRSNEKLFF
many,TRBJ2-7,TRBD1,TRBV2,TGTGCCAGCAGTGAGGGGACAGAGGTCTACGAGCAGTACTTC,CASSEGTEVYEQYF
many,TRBJ2-1,TRBD2,TRBV6-1,TGTGCCAGCAGTAGCGGGAGTACCGACAATGAGCAGTTCTTC,CASSSGSTDNEQFF
many,TRBJ2-7,TRBD1,TRBV27,TGTGCCAGCAGCCTTTCCCCGACAGGGGACTACGAGCAGTACTTC,CASSLSPTGDYEQYF